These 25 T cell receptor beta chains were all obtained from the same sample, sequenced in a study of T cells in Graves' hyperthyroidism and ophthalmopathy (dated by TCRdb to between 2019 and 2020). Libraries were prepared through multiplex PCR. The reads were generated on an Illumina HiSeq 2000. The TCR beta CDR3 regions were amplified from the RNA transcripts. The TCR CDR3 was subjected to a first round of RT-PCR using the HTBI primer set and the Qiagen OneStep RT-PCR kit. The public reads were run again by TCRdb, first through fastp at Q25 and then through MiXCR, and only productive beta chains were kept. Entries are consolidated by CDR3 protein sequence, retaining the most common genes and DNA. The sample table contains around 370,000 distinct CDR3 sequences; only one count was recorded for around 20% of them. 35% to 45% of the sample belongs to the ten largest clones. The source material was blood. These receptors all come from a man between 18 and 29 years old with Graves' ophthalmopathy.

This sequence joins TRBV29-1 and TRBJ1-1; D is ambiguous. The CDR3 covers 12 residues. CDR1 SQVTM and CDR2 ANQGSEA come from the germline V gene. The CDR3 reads CIPGGLRTEAFF. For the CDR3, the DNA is TGCATCCCTGGAGGATTGCGCACTGAAGCTTTCTTT.

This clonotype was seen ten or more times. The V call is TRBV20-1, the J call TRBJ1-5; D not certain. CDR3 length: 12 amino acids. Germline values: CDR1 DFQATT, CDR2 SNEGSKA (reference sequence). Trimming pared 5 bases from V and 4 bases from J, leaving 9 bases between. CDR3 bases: TGCAGTGCTGGGCAGGTTAATCAGCCCCAGCATTTT. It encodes CSAGQVNQPQHF.

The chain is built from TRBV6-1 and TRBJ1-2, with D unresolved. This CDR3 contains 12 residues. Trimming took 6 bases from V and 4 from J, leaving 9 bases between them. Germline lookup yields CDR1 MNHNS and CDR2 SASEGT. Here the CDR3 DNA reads TGTGCCAGCAGATTAGGCCGCTATGGCTACACCTTC. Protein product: CASRLGRYGYTF.

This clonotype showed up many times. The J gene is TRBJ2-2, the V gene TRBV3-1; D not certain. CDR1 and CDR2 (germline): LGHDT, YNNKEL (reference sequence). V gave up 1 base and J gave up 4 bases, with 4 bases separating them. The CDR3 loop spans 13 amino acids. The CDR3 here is CASSQGGTGELFF. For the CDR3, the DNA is TGTGCCAGCAGCCAAGGGGGCACCGGGGAGCTGTTTTTT.

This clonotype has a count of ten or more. In DNA, the CDR3 is TGTGCCAGCAGTCCAGACATCACTGGCTACGAGCAGTACTTC. Translated: CASSPDITGYEQYF. The gene calls are TRBV28 and TRBJ2-7; D unresolved. Germline V gene sequence: CDR1 MDHEN, CDR2 SYDVKM. CDR3 length equals 14 residues. V was clipped by 5 bases and J by 3 bases, with 14 bases between them. Combining the CDR3 with reference TRBV28 and TRBJ2-7 gives the whole variable domain DVKVTQSSRYLVKRTGEKVFLECVQDMDHENMFWYRQDPGLGLRLIYFSYDVKMKEKGDIPEGYSVSREKKERFSLILESASTNQTSMYLCASSPDITGYEQYFGPGTRLTVT.

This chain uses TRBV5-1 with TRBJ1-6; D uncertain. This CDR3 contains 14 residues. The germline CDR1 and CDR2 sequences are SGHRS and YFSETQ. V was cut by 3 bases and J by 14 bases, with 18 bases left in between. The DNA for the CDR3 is TGCGCCAGCAGCTCCCTTGACCCGGGCGGAGCCCTCCACTTT. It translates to CASSSLDPGGALHF. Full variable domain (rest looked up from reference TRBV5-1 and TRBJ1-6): KAGVTQTPRYLIKTRGQQVTLSCSPISGHRSVSWYQQTPGQGLQFLFEYFSETQRNKGNFPGRFSGRQFSNSRSEMNVSTLELGDSALYLCASSSLDPGGALHFGNGTRLTVT.

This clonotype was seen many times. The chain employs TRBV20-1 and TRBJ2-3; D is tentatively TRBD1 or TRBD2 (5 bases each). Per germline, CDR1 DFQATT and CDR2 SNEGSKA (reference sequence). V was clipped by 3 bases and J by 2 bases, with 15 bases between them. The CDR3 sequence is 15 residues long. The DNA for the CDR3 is TGCAGTGCTAGGAGAGGGGTTGATCTCACAGATACGCAGTATTTT. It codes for CSARRGVDLTDTQYF.

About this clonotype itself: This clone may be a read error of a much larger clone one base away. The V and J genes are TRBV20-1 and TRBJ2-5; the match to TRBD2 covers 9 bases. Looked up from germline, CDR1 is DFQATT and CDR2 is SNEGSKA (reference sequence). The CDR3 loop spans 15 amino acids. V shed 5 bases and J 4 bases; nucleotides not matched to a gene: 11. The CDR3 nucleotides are TGCAGTGCTGAACCGGGACCAGCGGGGGGAGAGACCCAGTACTTC. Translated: CSAEPGPAGGETQYF.

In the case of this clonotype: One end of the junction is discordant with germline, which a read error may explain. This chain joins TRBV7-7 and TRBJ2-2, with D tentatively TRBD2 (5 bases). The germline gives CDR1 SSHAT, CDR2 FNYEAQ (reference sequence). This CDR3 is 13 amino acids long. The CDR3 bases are TGTGCTAGCAGCTTAGCGATGAGCGGGGAGCTGTTTTTT. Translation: CASSLAMSGELFF.

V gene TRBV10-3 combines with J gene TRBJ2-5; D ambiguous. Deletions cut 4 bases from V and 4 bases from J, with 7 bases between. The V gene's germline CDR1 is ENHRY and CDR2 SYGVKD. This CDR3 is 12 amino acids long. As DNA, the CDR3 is TGTGCCATCAGTGTGTCGGGAGAGACCCAGTACTTC. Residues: CAISVSGETQYF.

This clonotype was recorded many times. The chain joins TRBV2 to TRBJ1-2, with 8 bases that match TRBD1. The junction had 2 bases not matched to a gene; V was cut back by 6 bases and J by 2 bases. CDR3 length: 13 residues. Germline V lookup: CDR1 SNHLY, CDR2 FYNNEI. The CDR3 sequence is CASSQGANYGYTF. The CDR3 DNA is TGTGCCAGCAGCCAGGGGGCAAACTATGGCTACACCTTC.

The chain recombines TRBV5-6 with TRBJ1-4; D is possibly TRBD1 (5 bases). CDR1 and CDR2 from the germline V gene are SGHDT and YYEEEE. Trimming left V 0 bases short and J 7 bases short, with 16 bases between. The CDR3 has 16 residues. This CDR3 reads CASSLGGAGRSEKLFF. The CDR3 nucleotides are TGTGCCAGCAGCTTGGGAGGGGCAGGGAGAAGTGAAAAACTGTTTTTT. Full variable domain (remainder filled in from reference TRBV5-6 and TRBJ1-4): DAGVTQSPTHLIKTRGQQVTLRCSPKSGHDTVSWYQQALGQGPQFIFQYYEEEERQRGNFPDRFSGHQFPNYSSELNVNALLLGDSALYLCASSLGGAGRSEKLFFGSGTQLSVL.

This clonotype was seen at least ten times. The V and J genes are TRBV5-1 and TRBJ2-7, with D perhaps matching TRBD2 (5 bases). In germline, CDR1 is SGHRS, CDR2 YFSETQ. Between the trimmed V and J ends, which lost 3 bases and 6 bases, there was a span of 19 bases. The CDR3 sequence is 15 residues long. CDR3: CASSSEDGSRFEQYF. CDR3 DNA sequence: TGCGCCAGCAGCTCGGAGGACGGGTCGCGCTTCGAGCAGTACTTC. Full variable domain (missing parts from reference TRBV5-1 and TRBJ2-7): KAGVTQTPRYLIKTRGQQVTLSCSPISGHRSVSWYQQTPGQGLQFLFEYFSETQRNKGNFPGRFSGRQFSNSRSEMNVSTLELGDSALYLCASSSEDGSRFEQYFGPGTRLTVT.

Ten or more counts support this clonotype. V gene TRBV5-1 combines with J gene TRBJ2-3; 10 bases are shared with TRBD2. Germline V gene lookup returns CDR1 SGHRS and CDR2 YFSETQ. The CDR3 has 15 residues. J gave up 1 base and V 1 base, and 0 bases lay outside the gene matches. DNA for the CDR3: TGCGCCAGCAGCTTGCTAGCGGGGGGCACAGATACGCAGTATTTT. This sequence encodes CASSLLAGGTDTQYF.

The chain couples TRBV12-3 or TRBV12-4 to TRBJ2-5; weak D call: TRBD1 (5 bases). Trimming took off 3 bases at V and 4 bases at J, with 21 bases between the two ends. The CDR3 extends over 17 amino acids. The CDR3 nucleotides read TGTGCCAGCAGTTTTTTGATGTTGGACACGTCAGGAGAGACCCAGTACTTC. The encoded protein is CASSFLMLDTSGETQYF.

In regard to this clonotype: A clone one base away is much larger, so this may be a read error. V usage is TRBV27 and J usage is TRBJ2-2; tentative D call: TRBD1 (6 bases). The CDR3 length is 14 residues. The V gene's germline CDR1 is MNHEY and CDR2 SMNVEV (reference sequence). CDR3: CAGSLQGRTGELFF. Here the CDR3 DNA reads TGTGCCGGCAGTTTACAGGGCCGCACCGGGGAGCTGTTTTTT.

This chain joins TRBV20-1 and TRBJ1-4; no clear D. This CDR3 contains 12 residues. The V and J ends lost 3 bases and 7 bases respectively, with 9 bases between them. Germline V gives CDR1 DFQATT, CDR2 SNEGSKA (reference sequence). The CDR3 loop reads CSARGPAEKLFF. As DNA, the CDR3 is TGCAGTGCTAGGGGCCCCGCTGAAAAACTGTTTTTT.

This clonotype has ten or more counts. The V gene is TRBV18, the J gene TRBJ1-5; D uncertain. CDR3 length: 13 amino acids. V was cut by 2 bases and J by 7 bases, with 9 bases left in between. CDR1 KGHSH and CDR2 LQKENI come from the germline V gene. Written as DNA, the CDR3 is TGTGCCAGCTCACCATCTCCGGGCCAGCCCCAGCATTTT. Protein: CASSPSPGQPQHF.

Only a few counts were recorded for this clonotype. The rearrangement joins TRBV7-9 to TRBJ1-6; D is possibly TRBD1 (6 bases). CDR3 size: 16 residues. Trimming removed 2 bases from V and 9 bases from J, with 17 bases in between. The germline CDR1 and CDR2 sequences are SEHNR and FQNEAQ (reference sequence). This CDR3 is CASSLQGGTLSSPLHF. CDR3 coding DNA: TGTGCCAGCAGCTTACAAGGGGGAACCCTTTCTTCACCCCTCCACTTT.

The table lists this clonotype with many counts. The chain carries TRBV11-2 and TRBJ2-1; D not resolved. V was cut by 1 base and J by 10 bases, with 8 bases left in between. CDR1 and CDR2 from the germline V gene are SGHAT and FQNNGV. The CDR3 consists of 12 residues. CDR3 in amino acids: CASSLALPEQFF. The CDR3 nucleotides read TGTGCCAGCAGCTTAGCATTACCCGAGCAGTTCTTC. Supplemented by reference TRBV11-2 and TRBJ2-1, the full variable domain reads EAGVAQSPRYKIIEKRQSVAFWCNPISGHATLYWYQQILGQGPKLLIQFQNNGVVDDSQLPKDRFSAERLKGVDSTLKIQPAKLEDSAVYLCASSLALPEQFFGPGTRLTVL.

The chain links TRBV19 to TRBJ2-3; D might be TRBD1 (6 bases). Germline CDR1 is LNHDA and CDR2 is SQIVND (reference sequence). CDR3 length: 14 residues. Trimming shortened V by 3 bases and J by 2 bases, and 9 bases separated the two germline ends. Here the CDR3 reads CASSIGQNTDTQYF. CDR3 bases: TGTGCCAGTAGTATCGGACAGAACACAGATACGCAGTATTTT.

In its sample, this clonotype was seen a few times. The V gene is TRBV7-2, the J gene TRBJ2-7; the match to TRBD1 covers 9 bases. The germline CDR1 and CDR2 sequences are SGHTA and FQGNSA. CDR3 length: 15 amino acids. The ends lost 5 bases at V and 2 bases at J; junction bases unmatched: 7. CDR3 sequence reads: CASSPGQGHTYEQYF. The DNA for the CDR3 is TGTGCCAGCAGCCCTGGACAGGGGCATACCTACGAGCAGTACTTC.

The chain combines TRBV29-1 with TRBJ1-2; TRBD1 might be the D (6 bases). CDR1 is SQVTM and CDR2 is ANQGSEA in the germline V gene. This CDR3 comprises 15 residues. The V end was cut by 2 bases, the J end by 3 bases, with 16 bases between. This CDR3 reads CSVEKPSRGDYGYTF. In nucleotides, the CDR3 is TGCAGCGTTGAAAAGCCATCAAGGGGGGACTATGGCTACACCTTC.

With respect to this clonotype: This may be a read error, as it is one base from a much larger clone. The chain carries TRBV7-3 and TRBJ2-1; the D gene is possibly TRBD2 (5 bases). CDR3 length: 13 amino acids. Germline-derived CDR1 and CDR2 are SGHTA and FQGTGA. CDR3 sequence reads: CVSSLLPGIEQFF. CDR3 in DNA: TGTGTCAGCAGCTTACTCCCGGGAATTGAGCAGTTCTTC.

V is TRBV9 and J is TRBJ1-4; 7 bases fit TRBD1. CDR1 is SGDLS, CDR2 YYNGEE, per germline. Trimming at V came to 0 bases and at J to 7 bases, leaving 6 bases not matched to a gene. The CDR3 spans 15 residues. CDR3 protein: CASSVETGAFEKLFF. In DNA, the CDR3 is TGTGCCAGCAGCGTAGAAACAGGGGCTTTTGAAAAACTGTTTTTT.